This entry features one T cell receptor (beta chain) sequence. Its antigen remains unknown. These data belong to a study of regulatory dendritic cells for organ transplantation. Study observations and caveats: Naive CD4+ and CD8+ repertoires were highly diverse; memory CD8+ was most oligoclonal. Between individuals, the alloreactive memory CD8+ T cell pool differed considerably.

CD4+ or CD8+ T cells were sorted as naive CD45RA+ or memory CD45RO+. After removal of 6 bases from V and 0 bases from J, the junction contained 10 bases not matched to a gene. There are 16 residues in the CDR3. Germline lookup yields CDR1 MDHEN and CDR2 SYDVKM. Profiled with immunoSEQ multiplex PCR; TCRdb holds only in-frame clones, not every one. The data show 25,000 to 30,000 clones, with nearly 80% seen just once and approximately 2.2% held by the top ten. The V call is TRBV28, the J call TRBJ1-2; 7 bases map to TRBD1. The receptor's source is a human donor in good health. Sample: memory CD4+ T cells from blood. Regarding subset: CD45RO+ memory T cells. The CDR3 spells CASRRGRGTANYGYTF. The CDR3 DNA sequence: TGTGCCAGCAGGAGGGGCAGGGGGACAGCTAACTATGGCTACACCTTC.